The 21 T cell receptor beta chains presented below share a single source sample, sequenced in a study of blood T cell repertoires in COVID-19. Repertoires were generated with immunoSEQ multiplex PCR, while TCRdb's copy carries only in-frame clones and drops some. The table lists about 270,000 clones, more than 70% of them singletons, with around 2% in the top ten. Sequences were obtained from PBMCs or T cells enriched from blood (not recorded which). The source of these receptors is a woman between 55 and 75 years old in a cohort exposed to, infected with or recovered from COVID-19 (not recorded which).

The chain uses TRBV4-1 and TRBJ1-2; D perhaps matches TRBD1 (5 bases). CDR3 length: 17 residues. Per the germline V gene, CDR1 is MGHRA and CDR2 is YSYEKL. The germline V and J ends were trimmed by 0 bases and 3 bases, with 17 bases remaining between them. The CDR3 DNA is TGCGCCAGCAGCCAAGATTTAGGGGCGAGGAGGGACTATGGCTACACCTTC. It codes for CASSQDLGARRDYGYTF.

CDR3 amino acids: CSASPAGGVAFF. The CDR3 DNA sequence: TGCAGCGCCTCCCCGGCGGGAGGGGTAGCTTTCTTT. The rearrangement uses TRBV29-1 and TRBJ1-1; D is possibly TRBD1 (5 bases). This CDR3 has 12 residues. CDR1 and CDR2 (germline): SQVTM, ANQGSEA. Trimming shortened V by 7 bases and J by 10 bases, and 19 bases separated the two germline ends.

The V call is TRBV5-1, the J call TRBJ2-2; TRBD2 aligns across 10 bases. The CDR3 length is 15 residues. The germline CDR1 and CDR2 sequences are SGHRS and YFSETQ. Germline trimming cut 4 bases from V and 4 bases from J; bases unmatched to any gene: 4. The CDR3, as DNA: TGCGCCAGCAGCGGAGTAGCGGGAGGCACCGGGGAGCTGTTTTTT. Protein: CASSGVAGGTGELFF.

CDR3 amino acids: CASSLDSRNYNEQFF. The CDR3 DNA sequence: TGTGCCAGCAGCTTGGATAGTCGAAACTACAATGAGCAGTTCTTC. The rearrangement links TRBV5-4 to TRBJ2-1, with D uncertain. V lost 0 bases and J lost 3, with 10 bases in between. The length of the CDR3 is 15 residues. Germline CDR1 is SGHNT and CDR2 is YYREEE (reference sequence).

J is TRBJ1-4 and V is TRBV13; D might be TRBD1 (6 bases). This CDR3 is 15 amino acids long. V was shortened by 4 bases and J by 8 bases, with 17 bases between the two germline ends. Germline V lookup: CDR1 PRHDT, CDR2 FYEKMQ (reference sequence). The CDR3 DNA is TGTGCCAGCAGCTCAAGAGGGGGTATCCTCGAAAAACTGTTTTTT. Its protein product is CASSSRGGILEKLFF. The variable domain in full, with the rest retrieved from reference TRBV13 and TRBJ1-4, is AAGVIQSPRHLIKEKRETATLKCYPIPRHDTVYWYQQGPGQDPQFLISFYEKMQSDKGSIPDRFSAQQFSDYHSELNMSSLELGDSALYFCASSSRGGILEKLFFGSGTQLSVL.

V gene TRBV3-1 (or the pseudogene TRBV3-2) combines with J gene TRBJ1-2; D possibly corresponds to TRBD1 (5 bases). Germline V gene lookup returns CDR1 LGHDT and CDR2 YNNKEL (reference sequence). The CDR3 runs 15 residues. The V end was cut by 4 bases, the J end by 3 bases, with 15 bases between. The DNA for the CDR3 is TGTGCCAGCAGCCCCCGCCGGGGGGGGGACTATGGCTACACCTTC. As protein: CASSPRRGGDYGYTF.

The genes are TRBV5-1 and TRBJ1-5; D gene uncertain. The germline CDR1 and CDR2 sequences are SGHRS and YFSETQ. The CDR3 extends over 15 amino acids. Trimming removed 0 bases at V and 4 bases at J, with 11 bases between. CDR3 region: CASSLAAGPNQPQHF. The CDR3 bases are TGCGCCAGCAGCTTGGCGGCAGGCCCAAATCAGCCCCAGCATTTT. Drawing the rest from reference TRBV5-1 and TRBJ1-5, the complete variable domain is KAGVTQTPRYLIKTRGQQVTLSCSPISGHRSVSWYQQTPGQGLQFLFEYFSETQRNKGNFPGRFSGRQFSNSRSEMNVSTLELGDSALYLCASSLAAGPNQPQHFGDGTRLSIL.

The J gene is TRBJ1-2, the V gene TRBV7-9, with 10 bases that match TRBD1. V shed 0 bases and J 4 bases; nucleotides not matched to a gene: 11. Germline V gene lookup returns CDR1 SEHNR and CDR2 FQNEAQ (reference sequence). The CDR3 contains 18 residues. The CDR3 nucleotides read TGTGCCAGCAGCTTAGCGTGGGGACAGGGGAATTATGGCTATGGCTACACCTTC. Translated, it gives CASSLAWGQGNYGYGYTF.

V is TRBV6-5 and J is TRBJ2-7; TRBD1 agrees at 7 bases. This CDR3 is 15 amino acids long. CDR1 and CDR2 from the germline V gene are MNHEY and SVGAGI. V was pared by 7 bases and J by 2 bases, with 11 bases of the junction left unmatched. CDR3 loop: CASIIVGQRAYEQYF. CDR3 in DNA: TGTGCCAGCATTATAGTGGGACAGAGAGCCTACGAGCAGTACTTC.

The CDR3 DNA sequence: TGTGCCAGAAGCTTACGACTAGCGGGAGGTTCCTGGTCCTACAATGAGCAGTTCTTC. Amino acids: CARSLRLAGGSWSYNEQFF. The V call is TRBV5-3, the J call TRBJ2-1, with 13 positions matching TRBD2. TRBV5-3 is given ORF status, its function remaining uncertain. The CDR3 consists of 19 residues. V dropped 2 bases and J dropped 1; count of bases not matched to a gene: 9.

The V call is TRBV28, the J call TRBJ1-2; no clear D gene. This CDR3 has 15 amino acids. Per the germline V gene, CDR1 is MDHEN and CDR2 is SYDVKM. V was clipped by 6 bases and J by 2 bases, with 16 bases between them. In DNA, the CDR3 is TGTGCCAGCAGCATCCCCCTGGGAGGGAACTATGGCTACACCTTC. Its translation: CASSIPLGGNYGYTF.

The chain links TRBV30 to TRBJ1-4, with TRBD1 matching 11 bases. Germline V CDR1 and CDR2: GTSNPN, SVGIG (reference sequence). The CDR3 has 15 amino acids. The ends lost 4 bases at V and 4 bases at J; junction bases unmatched: 5. The CDR3 sequence: CAWKAGQGGNEKLFF. As DNA, the CDR3 is TGTGCCTGGAAGGCGGGACAGGGGGGTAATGAAAAACTGTTTTTT.

This chain joins TRBV6-1 and TRBJ2-7; D is ambiguous. The CDR3 consists of 11 residues. Germline values: CDR1 MNHNS, CDR2 SASEGT. The V end was cut by 3 bases, the J end by 6 bases, with 6 bases between. The CDR3 here is CASSDSFEQYF. The DNA for the CDR3 is TGTGCCAGCAGTGACAGTTTCGAGCAGTACTTC.

The chain couples TRBV7-2 to TRBJ2-3; D remains ambiguous. CDR3 length: 15 residues. The ends were cut back, 0 bases at V and 4 bases at J, with 11 bases in the middle. Looked up from germline, CDR1 is SGHTA and CDR2 is FQGNSA. CDR3 residues: CASSLALFGADTQYF. As DNA, the CDR3 is TGTGCCAGCAGCTTAGCACTCTTTGGAGCAGATACGCAGTATTTT. Full variable domain (rest looked up from reference TRBV7-2 and TRBJ2-3): GAGVSQSPSNKVTEKGKDVELRCDPISGHTALYWYRQSLGQGLEFLIYFQGNSAPDKSGLPSDRFSAERTGGSVSTLTIQRTQQEDSAVYLCASSLALFGADTQYFGPGTRLTVL.

This rearrangement joins TRBV27 to TRBJ2-7, with D possibly matching TRBD2 (5 bases). The CDR3 contains 16 residues. Trimming removed 0 bases at V and 2 bases at J, with 14 bases between. Germline-derived CDR1 and CDR2 are MNHEY and SMNVEV (reference sequence). The CDR3 coding sequence is TGTGCCAGCAGTTTATCGACGCCCAGCGGACCCTACGAGCAGTACTTC. Encoded protein: CASSLSTPSGPYEQYF.

Comment on this clone: The sample holds other DNA sequences that translate to the same CDR3. The chain has TRBV5-1 and TRBJ1-5; perhaps TRBD1 as D (6 bases). Trimming left V 0 bases short and J 1 base short, with 8 bases between. Germline CDR1 is SGHRS and CDR2 is YFSETQ. This CDR3 region has 15 residues. As DNA, the CDR3 is TGCGCCAGCAGCTTGGAAGGGGGAAGCAATCAGCCCCAGCATTTT. This sequence encodes CASSLEGGSNQPQHF.

J is TRBJ2-1 and V is TRBV5-1; 11 bases map to TRBD1. V shed 7 bases and J 6 bases; nucleotides not matched to a gene: 24. CDR3 length equals 20 residues. Germline CDR1 and CDR2: SGHRS and YFSETQ. The chain's CDR3 is CASYPGQGGVGTRDLNEQFF. In DNA, the CDR3 is TGCGCCAGCTACCCGGGACAGGGGGGTGTGGGGACTAGAGATCTCAATGAGCAGTTCTTC.

The V call is TRBV28, the J call TRBJ1-5, with TRBD1 identical over 9 bases. V shed 5 bases and J 4 bases; nucleotides not matched to a gene: 9. The CDR3 has 16 residues. Germline V gene sequence: CDR1 MDHEN, CDR2 SYDVKM. The CDR3 here is CASSPGTGWRNQPQHF. CDR3 sequence (DNA): TGTGCCAGCAGTCCCGGGACAGGGTGGCGAAATCAGCCCCAGCATTTT.

V usage is TRBV18 and J usage is TRBJ2-1; 7 bases are shared with TRBD2. This CDR3 is built from 14 residues. V gave up 4 bases and J gave up 8 bases; unmatched junction bases: 8. The germline gives CDR1 KGHSH, CDR2 LQKENI. CDR3 sequence (DNA): TGTGCCAGCTCACGGGACTACCTAGGCTATGAGCAGTTCTTC. Protein: CASSRDYLGYEQFF. Filled out from reference TRBV18 and TRBJ2-1, the complete variable domain reads NAGVMQNPRHLVRRRGQEARLRCSPMKGHSHVYWYRQLPEEGLKFMVYLQKENIIDESGMPKERFSAEFPKEGPSILRIQQVVRGDSAAYFCASSRDYLGYEQFFGPGTRLTVL.

V gene TRBV5-1 combines with J gene TRBJ1-4; 8 nucleotides match TRBD1. The germline V gene has CDR1 SGHRS and CDR2 YFSETQ. The V and J ends lost 0 bases and 5 bases, in that order; junction bases with no gene match: 6. This CDR3 is 16 amino acids long. In DNA form, the CDR3 reads TGCGCCAGCAGCTTGGAAGGGGACAGGCGGAATGAAAAACTGTTTTTT. Protein sequence: CASSLEGDRRNEKLFF.

The CDR3 DNA follows: TGTGCCGGCTCGGACAGGGGGTATTACACTGAAGCTTTCTTT. It codes for CAGSDRGYYTEAFF. The rearrangement uses TRBV28 and TRBJ1-1; 10 positions match TRBD1. Trimming took 11 bases from V and 3 from J; bases not matched to a gene: 9. Germline V gene lookup returns CDR1 MDHEN and CDR2 SYDVKM. This CDR3 has 14 residues.